Below are 24 T cell receptor beta chains sequenced from a single sample in a study of blood T cell repertoires in COVID-19. The method was immunoSEQ multiplex PCR; TCRdb's version includes in-frame clones alone and lacks a portion of them. The table lists 200,000 to 300,000 clones, 88% of them singletons. Material: PBMCs or T cells enriched from blood (not recorded which). The receptors here all came from a woman in her forties with acute COVID-19.

The chain employs TRBV7-9 and TRBJ2-6; the D gene is possibly TRBD1 (6 bases). Per the germline V gene, CDR1 is SEHNR and CDR2 is FQNEAQ (reference sequence). Trimming removed 3 bases from V and 4 bases from J, with 10 bases in between. The CDR3 is 15 residues long. CDR3 residues: CASSFTGSGANVLTF. Here the CDR3 DNA reads TGTGCCAGCAGCTTTACAGGGTCCGGGGCCAACGTCCTGACTTTC.

The V call is TRBV6-5, the J call TRBJ1-5; 8 nucleotides line up with TRBD1. The V gene end was trimmed by 8 bases and the J gene end by 5 bases; junction bases not matched to a gene: 8. The CDR3 has 14 amino acids. Germline CDR1 and CDR2: MNHEY and SVGAGI. CDR3 sequence (DNA): TGTGCCAGCCAAGACGGACAGGGATATCAGCCCCAGCATTTT. It translates to CASQDGQGYQPQHF.

In its sample, this clone was seen a few times. The genes are TRBV10-3 and TRBJ1-6; maybe TRBD1 (6 bases). The V end was cut by 0 bases, the J end by 8 bases, with 11 bases between. From germline, CDR1 is ENHRY and CDR2 SYGVKD. The CDR3 extends over 15 amino acids. The DNA for the CDR3 is TGTGCCATCAGTGAGTCGAGCGGGGGCGATTCACCCCTCCACTTT. This gives the protein CAISESSGGDSPLHF.

In the case of this clone: Distinct nucleotide sequences in the sample also encode this CDR3. This sequence joins TRBV7-2 and TRBJ1-1, with no clear D. CDR3 length: 14 amino acids. The germline V gene has CDR1 SGHTA and CDR2 FQGNSA. V was pared by 1 base and J by 2 bases, with 8 bases between. CDR3 sequence reads: CASSLGAANTEAFF. CDR3 DNA: TGTGCCAGCAGCTTAGGCGCCGCAAACACTGAAGCTTTCTTT.

The chain joins TRBV6-5 to TRBJ2-1, with D perhaps TRBD2 (6 bases). This CDR3 contains 14 residues. Trimming removed 3 bases from V and 8 bases from J, with 14 bases in between. The V gene's germline CDR1 is MNHEY and CDR2 SVGAGI. CDR3 in DNA: TGTGCCAGCAGTTATGAACGGGACTCCCATGAGCAGTTCTTC. Translated, it gives CASSYERDSHEQFF.

The chain combines TRBV5-1 with TRBJ1-3; tentatively, D is TRBD1 (6 bases). The V end lost 0 bases, the J end lost 10 bases, and 11 bases lay between the germline ends. The CDR3 is made up of 13 amino acids. Germline values: CDR1 SGHRS, CDR2 YFSETQ. CDR3 coding DNA: TGCGCCAGCAGCTTGGGGCAGGGGCGAACCATATATTTT. Translating gives CASSLGQGRTIYF.

The rearrangement uses TRBV5-1 and TRBJ1-1, with D possibly TRBD1 on 6 matching bases. V was cut by 3 bases and J by 1 base, with 10 bases left in between. Germline CDR1 is SGHRS and CDR2 is YFSETQ. CDR3 length: 14 amino acids. The DNA for the CDR3 is TGCGCCAGCAGCTCGGACAGCTCGAACACTGAAGCTTTCTTT. Its translation is CASSSDSSNTEAFF. The full variable domain, in which reference TRBV5-1 and TRBJ1-1 provide the parts outside the CDR3, is KAGVTQTPRYLIKTRGQQVTLSCSPISGHRSVSWYQQTPGQGLQFLFEYFSETQRNKGNFPGRFSGRQFSNSRSEMNVSTLELGDSALYLCASSSDSSNTEAFFGQGTRLTVV.

This rearrangement joins TRBV6-5 to TRBJ1-2; D may be TRBD1 (5 bases). The V end was cut by 6 bases, the J end by 3 bases, with 14 bases between. CDR3 length: 14 residues. Germline V CDR1 and CDR2: MNHEY, SVGAGI. CDR3 DNA sequence: TGTGCCAGCAGCAACAGGAGCCCCGACTATGGCTACACCTTC. Translating it yields CASSNRSPDYGYTF.

V and J are TRBV12-5 and TRBJ1-4, with D uncertain. Trimming took 8 bases from V and 4 from J, leaving 17 bases between them. There are 15 residues in the CDR3. CDR1 and CDR2 from the germline V gene are LGHNT and FRNRAP. CDR3 amino acids: CASRASTTLNEKLFF. The CDR3 DNA follows: TGTGCTAGTAGAGCGAGCACGACCCTTAATGAAAAACTGTTTTTT.

The genes are TRBV4-3 and TRBJ2-1; D is undetermined. The V end lost 0 bases, the J end lost 5 bases, and 14 bases lay between the germline ends. The CDR3 has 16 amino acids. Germline V gene lookup returns CDR1 LGHNA and CDR2 YSLEER. The CDR3 DNA sequence: TGCGCCAGCAGCCAAGAGCTCCCTAATATTGACAATGAGCAGTTCTTC. Translation: CASSQELPNIDNEQFF.

The chain couples TRBV12-3 or TRBV12-4 to TRBJ1-5; no clear D gene. The V gene lost 5 bases and the J gene lost 7 bases, with 12 bases spanning the gap. The CDR3 has 13 amino acids. The CDR3 nucleotides are TGTGCCAGCAGTCCCCAGGCTCCCCAGCCCCAGCATTTT. It specifies CASSPQAPQPQHF.

This clone has a single count. V and J are TRBV12-3 or TRBV12-4 and TRBJ1-5; D unresolved. V gave up 5 bases and J gave up 7 bases, with 12 bases separating them. The CDR3 sequence is 13 residues long. The CDR3 sequence: CASSVEGGQPQHF. CDR3 in DNA: TGTGCCAGCAGTGTGGAGGGTGGACAGCCCCAGCATTTT.

The gene calls are TRBV6-2 or TRBV6-3 and TRBJ2-7; 9 bases match TRBD2. V lost 6 bases and J lost 7; bases outside the gene matches: 13. Germline CDR1 reads MNHEY; CDR2 reads SVGEGT. The CDR3 consists of 15 residues. CDR3 sequence reads: CASSLPGLARFEQYV. The CDR3 nucleotides read TGTGCCAGCAGCTTACCGGGACTAGCCCGTTTTGAGCAGTACGTC.

The sample holds one count of this clone. V gene TRBV5-1 combines with J gene TRBJ1-6; D is ambiguous. This CDR3 has 12 amino acids. Germline CDR1 reads SGHRS; CDR2 reads YFSETQ. V was cut by 5 bases and J by 6 bases, with 6 bases left in between. The CDR3 loop is CASSLLNSPLHF. The CDR3 bases are TGCGCCAGCAGTTTACTTAATTCACCCCTCCACTTT.

There are many counts of this clone. The V gene is TRBV10-3, the J gene TRBJ1-5; 7 nucleotides match TRBD1. The CDR3 extends over 14 amino acids. The trim removed 2 bases at V and 6 bases at J, leaving 4 bases unmatched. Germline V gene lookup returns CDR1 ENHRY and CDR2 SYGVKD. The CDR3 nucleotides are TGTGCCATCAGTGAGCAGGGGGAGGCTCAGCCCCAGCATTTT. Protein sequence: CAISEQGEAQPQHF.

J is TRBJ1-3 and V is TRBV7-9; D is undetermined. Trimming took 3 bases from V and 0 from J, leaving 15 bases between them. The CDR3 length is 17 residues. CDR1 is SEHNR, CDR2 FQNEAQ, per germline (reference sequence). The CDR3 region is CASSFFFGTISGNTIYF. CDR3 DNA sequence: TGTGCCAGCAGCTTCTTTTTTGGCACAATCTCTGGAAACACCATATATTTT. Using reference TRBV7-9 and TRBJ1-3 for the parts outside the CDR3, the full variable domain is DTGVSQNPRHKITKRGQNVTFRCDPISEHNRLYWYRQTLGQGPEFLTYFQNEAQLEKSRLLSDRFSAERPKGSFSTLEIQRTEQGDSAMYLCASSFFFGTISGNTIYFGEGSWLTVV.

This chain uses TRBV2 with TRBJ1-6; 8 bases map to TRBD1. Germline V lookup: CDR1 SNHLY, CDR2 FYNNEI. V shed 7 bases and J 9 bases; nucleotides not matched to a gene: 11. The CDR3 is 15 amino acids. CDR3 in amino acids: CASTTRQGIISPLHF. CDR3 nucleotides: TGTGCCAGCACTACCCGACAGGGGATAATTTCACCCCTCCACTTT. Based on the CDR3 plus reference TRBV2 and TRBJ1-6, the full variable domain is EPEVTQTPSHQVTQMGQEVILRCVPISNHLYFYWYRQILGQKVEFLVSFYNNEISEKSEIFDDQFSVERPDGSNFTLKIRSTKLEDSAMYFCASTTRQGIISPLHFGNGTRLTVT.

V is TRBV9 and J is TRBJ1-2; 9 bases align to TRBD1. Losses at the gene ends were 0 bases for V and 3 bases for J; bases not matched to a gene: 12. Germline CDR1 is SGDLS and CDR2 is YYNGEE. This CDR3 spans 18 amino acids. The CDR3 reads CASSVASYRGRKDYGYTF. In DNA form, the CDR3 reads TGTGCCAGCAGCGTAGCTTCTTACAGGGGGCGTAAGGACTATGGCTACACCTTC.

The chain employs TRBV3-1 (or the pseudogene TRBV3-2) and TRBJ2-1, with 10 bases lining up with TRBD2. Trimming took 1 base from V and 15 from J; bases not matched to a gene: 15. Germline CDR1 reads LGHDT; CDR2 reads YNNKEL (reference sequence). This CDR3 comprises 16 residues. CDR3: CASSQGAGGLGFFPFF. The DNA of the CDR3 is TGTGCCAGCAGCCAAGGAGCGGGAGGGCTGGGGTTCTTCCCGTTCTTC.

The chain links TRBV5-5 to TRBJ2-1, with 9 bases aligning to TRBD2. The CDR3 sequence is 14 residues long. J lost 12 bases, V lost 4 bases, and 11 bases had no gene match. CDR1 and CDR2 (germline): SGHKS, YYEKEE (reference sequence). The CDR3 is CASSPAGLAFAQFF. CDR3 nucleotide sequence: TGTGCCAGCAGCCCGGCGGGACTAGCCTTTGCGCAGTTCTTC.

The chain combines TRBV11-1 with TRBJ1-2; unclear D gene. CDR3 length: 15 residues. Germline CDR1 and CDR2: SGHAT and FQDESV (reference sequence). With 1 base removed from V and 6 bases from J, the gap between germline ends came to 15 bases. The CDR3 region is CASSLGSPASDGYTF. The DNA for the CDR3 is TGTGCCAGCAGCTTAGGGAGTCCGGCATCGGATGGCTACACCTTC.

The rearrangement uses TRBV4-1 and TRBJ2-7; 16 bases align to TRBD2. CDR1 and CDR2 (germline): MGHRA, YSYEKL. The CDR3 has 17 amino acids. The J segment lost 4 bases and the V segment lost 0 bases, leaving 3 bases of the junction unmatched. The CDR3: CASSQEPGLAGGYEQYF. CDR3 in DNA: TGCGCCAGCAGCCAAGAACCGGGACTAGCGGGAGGGTACGAGCAGTACTTC.

A remark on this clone: This sample includes further DNA sequences coding for the same CDR3. The V call is TRBV11-2, the J call TRBJ2-7; 10 bases fit TRBD1. The germline V gene encodes CDR1 SGHAT and CDR2 FQNNGV. Trimming took 4 bases from V and 1 from J; bases not matched to a gene: 1. This CDR3 is 14 amino acids long. The CDR3 region has the DNA TGTGCCAGCAGCTGGGGACAGGGGTCCTACGAGCAGTACGTC. Translating gives CASSWGQGSYEQYV.

This chain joins TRBV28 and TRBJ2-3, with D tentatively TRBD2 (6 bases). CDR1 and CDR2 from the germline V gene are MDHEN and SYDVKM. V was cut by 2 bases and J by 3 bases, with 15 bases left in between. The CDR3 runs to 16 residues. As DNA, the CDR3 is TGTGCCAGCAGTTTAGGCGCTAGCGTACGGACAGATACGCAGTATTTT. This codes for CASSLGASVRTDTQYF.